This T cell receptor (beta chain) was identified in a study of T cell repertoires in cytomegalovirus infection (dated 2019 in TCRdb). General notes on the study: Donor HLA type was relevant to the analysis, because carriage of CMV infection together with the matching HLA type was indicated by public TCR beta signatures. What the authors observed across the whole study: Carriers of CMV infection plus the relevant HLA type were discriminated by the cumulative frequency of public TCR beta family members in the study cohort and in an independent approximately 350-donor cohort. In the ex vivo response, HLA-C-restricted CMV-specific TCR beta clonotypes were dominant, and in two of eight donors the single most frequent clonotype came from this HLA-C-restricted group.

On this clonotype itself: Which antigen it targets is not known. Base qualities are not recorded, but no much larger clone differs from it by a single base.

The sequencer listed for this sample is Illumina HiSeq 1500. In TCRdb, the public reads were trimmed at Q25 with fastp and aligned with MiXCR, with productive beta chains retained. Merged by CDR3 protein, the rows form single entries marked with the most common genes and DNA. The sample table records over 450,000 distinct CDR3 sequences; about 10% of these occur just once. The top ten clones comprise more than 8.5% of the sample. The junction carries 13 bases between V and J, which are trimmed by 0 bases and 5 bases respectively. Via the germline V gene, CDR1 is LGHNA and CDR2 YNFKEQ. The CDR3 spans 15 residues, from the cysteine through the phenylalanine. The CDR3 DNA has 45 bases and is translated from base 1.

Sequencing was carried out using PBMCs. The rearranged chain carries TRBV4-2 and TRBJ1-1; matching of 5 bases hints at TRBD1 as the D gene. This receptor was identified in a human donor in good health (CMV status not recorded). Some clones in this sample may be carry-over from other donors' samples. The sequence in DNA is TGTGCCAGCAGCCAAGATGGGGGGGATAAAACTGAAGCTTTCTTT. Its protein reads: CASSQDGGDKTEAFF.